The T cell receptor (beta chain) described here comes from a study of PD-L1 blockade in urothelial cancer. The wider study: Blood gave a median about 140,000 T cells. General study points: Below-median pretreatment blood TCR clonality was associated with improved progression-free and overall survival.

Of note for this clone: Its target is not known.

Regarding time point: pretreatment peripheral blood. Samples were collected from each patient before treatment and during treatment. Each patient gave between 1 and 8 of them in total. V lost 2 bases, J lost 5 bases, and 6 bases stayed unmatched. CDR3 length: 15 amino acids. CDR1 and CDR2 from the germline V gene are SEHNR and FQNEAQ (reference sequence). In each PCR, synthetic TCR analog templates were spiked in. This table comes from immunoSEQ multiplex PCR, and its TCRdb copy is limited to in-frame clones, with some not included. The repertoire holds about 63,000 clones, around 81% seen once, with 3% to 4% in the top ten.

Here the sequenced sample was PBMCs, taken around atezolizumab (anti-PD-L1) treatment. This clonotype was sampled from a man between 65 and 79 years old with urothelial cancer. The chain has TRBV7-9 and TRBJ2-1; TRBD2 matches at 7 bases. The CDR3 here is CASSLWSSGNNEQFF. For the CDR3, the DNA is TGTGCCAGCAGCTTATGGTCTAGCGGAAACAATGAGCAGTTCTTC.